This T cell receptor beta chain was sequenced in a study of CD8+ T cells in alopecia areata. Study-wide background: Tofacitinib ran 6 to 18 months, followed by 6 months off drug.

Investigators isolated RNA and reverse transcribed it into cDNA to act as the sequencing template. Assay used: immunoSEQ multiplex PCR; TCRdb lists only in-frame clones, some missing. Among 150,000 to 200,000 clones listed, less than 65% were seen once. CDR3 size: 14 residues. Germline V gene sequence: CDR1 SGDLS, CDR2 YYNGEE. V was trimmed by 4 bases and J by 7 bases, leaving 17 bases between them. Treatment defined: oral pan-JAK inhibitor, 5-10 mg twice daily. This clone appeared once. The clonotype originates from a human donor with alopecia areata. The starting material was CD4+ T cells sorted from blood, obtained at week 24, from a patient treated with tofacitinib. The gene calls are TRBV9 and TRBJ1-2; D perhaps matches TRBD1 (5 bases). In nucleotides, the CDR3 is TGTGCCAGCAGCCCACCCCCGGGACTAGGTGGCTACACCTTC. Its translation: CASSPPPGLGGYTF.